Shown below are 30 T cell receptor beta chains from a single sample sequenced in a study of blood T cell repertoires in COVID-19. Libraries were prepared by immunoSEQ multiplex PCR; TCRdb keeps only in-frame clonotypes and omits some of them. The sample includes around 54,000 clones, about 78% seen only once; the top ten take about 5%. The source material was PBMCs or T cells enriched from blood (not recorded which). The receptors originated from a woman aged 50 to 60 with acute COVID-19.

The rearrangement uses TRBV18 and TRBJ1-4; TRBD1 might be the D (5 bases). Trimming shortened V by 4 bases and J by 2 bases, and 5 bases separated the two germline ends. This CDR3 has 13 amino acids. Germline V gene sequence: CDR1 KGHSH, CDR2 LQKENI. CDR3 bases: TGTGCCAGCTCACGACAGACTAATGAAAAACTGTTTTTT. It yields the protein CASSRQTNEKLFF.

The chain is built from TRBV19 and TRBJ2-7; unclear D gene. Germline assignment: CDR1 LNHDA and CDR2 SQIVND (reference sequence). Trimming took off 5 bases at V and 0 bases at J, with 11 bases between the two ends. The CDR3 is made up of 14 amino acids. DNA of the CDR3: TGTGCCAGTAGTTTCGACTTGATCTCCTACGAGCAGTACTTC. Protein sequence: CASSFDLISYEQYF. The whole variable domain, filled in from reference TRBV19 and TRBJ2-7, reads DGGITQSPKYLFRKEGQNVTLSCEQNLNHDAMYWYRQDPGQGLRLIYYSQIVNDFQKGDIAEGYSVSREKKESFPLTVTSAQKNPTAFYLCASSFDLISYEQYFGPGTRLTVT.

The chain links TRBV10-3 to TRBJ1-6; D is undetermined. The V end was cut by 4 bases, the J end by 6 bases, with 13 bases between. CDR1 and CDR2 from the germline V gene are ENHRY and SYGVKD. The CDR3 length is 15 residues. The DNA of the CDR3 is TGTGCCATCAGTGGAGAGGGAGAGATTAATTCACCCCTCCACTTT. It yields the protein CAISGEGEINSPLHF.

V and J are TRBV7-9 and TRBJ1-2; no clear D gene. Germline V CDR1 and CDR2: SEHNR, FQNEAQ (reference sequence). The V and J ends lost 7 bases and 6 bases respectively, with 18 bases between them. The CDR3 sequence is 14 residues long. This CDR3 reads CASTSWPTADGYTF. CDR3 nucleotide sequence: TGTGCCAGCACCTCTTGGCCAACCGCCGATGGCTACACCTTC. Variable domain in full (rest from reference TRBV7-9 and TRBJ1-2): DTGVSQNPRHKITKRGQNVTFRCDPISEHNRLYWYRQTLGQGPEFLTYFQNEAQLEKSRLLSDRFSAERPKGSFSTLEIQRTEQGDSAMYLCASTSWPTADGYTFGSGTRLTVV.

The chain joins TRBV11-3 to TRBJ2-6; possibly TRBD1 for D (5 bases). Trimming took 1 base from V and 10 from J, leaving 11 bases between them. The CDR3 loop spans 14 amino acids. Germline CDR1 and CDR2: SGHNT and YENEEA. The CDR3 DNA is TGTGCCAGCAGCTTAGGGGTAGACAGTAACGTCCTGACTTTC. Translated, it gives CASSLGVDSNVLTF. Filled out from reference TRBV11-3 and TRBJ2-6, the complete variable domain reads EAGVVQSPRYKIIEKKQPVAFWCNPISGHNTLYWYLQNLGQGPELLIRYENEEAVDDSQLPKDRFSAERLKGVDSTLKIQPAELGDSAVYLCASSLGVDSNVLTFGAGSRLTVL.

CDR3 region: CASNAYQGYPQHF. CDR3 DNA: TGTGCCAGTAATGCGTATCAGGGTTATCCCCAGCATTTT. The chain uses TRBV19 and TRBJ1-5; D is possibly TRBD1 (5 bases). V dropped 7 bases and J dropped 10 bases, with 17 bases sitting between them. Germline V gene data show CDR1 as LNHDA and CDR2 as SQIVND (reference sequence). CDR3 length: 13 residues. Based on the CDR3 plus reference TRBV19 and TRBJ1-5, the full variable domain is DGGITQSPKYLFRKEGQNVTLSCEQNLNHDAMYWYRQDPGQGLRLIYYSQIVNDFQKGDIAEGYSVSREKKESFPLTVTSAQKNPTAFYLCASNAYQGYPQHFGDGTRLSIL.

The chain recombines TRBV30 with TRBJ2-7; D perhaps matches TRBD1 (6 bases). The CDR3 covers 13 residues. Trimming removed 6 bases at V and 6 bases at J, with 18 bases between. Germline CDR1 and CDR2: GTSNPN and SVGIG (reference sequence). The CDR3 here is CACAQGRAGEQYF. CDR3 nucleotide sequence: TGTGCCTGTGCACAGGGACGCGCGGGCGAGCAGTACTTC.

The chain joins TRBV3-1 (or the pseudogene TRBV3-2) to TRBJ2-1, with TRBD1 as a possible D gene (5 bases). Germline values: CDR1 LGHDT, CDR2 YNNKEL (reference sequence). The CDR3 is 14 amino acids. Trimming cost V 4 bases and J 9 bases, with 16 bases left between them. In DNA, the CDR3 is TGTGCCAGCAGCCCCGACTCCAGGGAATTTGAGCAGTTCTTC. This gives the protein CASSPDSREFEQFF.

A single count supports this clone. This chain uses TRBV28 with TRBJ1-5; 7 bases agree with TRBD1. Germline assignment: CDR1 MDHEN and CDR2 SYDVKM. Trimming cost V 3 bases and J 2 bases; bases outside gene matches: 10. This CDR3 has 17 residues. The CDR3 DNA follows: TGTGCCAGCAGTTTCCCCCCAGGGGGATGGGGCAATCAGCCCCAGCATTTT. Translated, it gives CASSFPPGGWGNQPQHF.

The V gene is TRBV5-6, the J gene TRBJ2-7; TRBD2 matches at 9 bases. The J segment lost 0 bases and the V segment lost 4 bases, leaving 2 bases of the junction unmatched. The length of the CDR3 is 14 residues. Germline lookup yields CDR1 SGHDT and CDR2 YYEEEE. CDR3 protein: CASSLSGGSYEQYF. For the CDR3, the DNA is TGTGCCAGCAGCCTTAGCGGGGGCTCCTACGAGCAGTACTTC.

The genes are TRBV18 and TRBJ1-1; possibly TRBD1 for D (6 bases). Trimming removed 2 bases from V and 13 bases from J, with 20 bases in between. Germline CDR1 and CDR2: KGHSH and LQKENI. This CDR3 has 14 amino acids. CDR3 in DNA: TGTGCCAGCTCACCAGTAGGACAGACGAACGATGATTTCTTT. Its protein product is CASSPVGQTNDDFF.

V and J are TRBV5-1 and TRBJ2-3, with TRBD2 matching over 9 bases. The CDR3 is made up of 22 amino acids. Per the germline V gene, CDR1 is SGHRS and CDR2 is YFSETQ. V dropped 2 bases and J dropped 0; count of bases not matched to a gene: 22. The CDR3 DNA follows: TGCGCCAGCAGCTTTGGAGCGGGGGGTCAGGTACAACCAATAATCAGCACAGATACGCAGTATTTT. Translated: CASSFGAGGQVQPIISTDTQYF.

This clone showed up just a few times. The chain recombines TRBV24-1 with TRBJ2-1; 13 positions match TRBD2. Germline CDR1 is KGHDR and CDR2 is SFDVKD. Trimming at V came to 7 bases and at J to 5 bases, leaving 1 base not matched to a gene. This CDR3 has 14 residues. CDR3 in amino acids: CATRGLAGNNEQFF. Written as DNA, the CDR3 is TGTGCCACCAGGGGACTAGCGGGGAACAATGAGCAGTTCTTC.

The CDR3 loop is CASTFGQGPISYGYTF. As DNA, the CDR3 is TGTGCCAGTACCTTTGGACAGGGGCCGATTTCCTATGGCTACACCTTC. The gene calls are TRBV19 and TRBJ1-2, with 9 positions matching TRBD1. The junction had 13 bases not matched to a gene; V was cut back by 7 bases and J by 4 bases. The germline V gene encodes CDR1 LNHDA and CDR2 SQIVND (reference sequence). This CDR3 contains 16 residues.

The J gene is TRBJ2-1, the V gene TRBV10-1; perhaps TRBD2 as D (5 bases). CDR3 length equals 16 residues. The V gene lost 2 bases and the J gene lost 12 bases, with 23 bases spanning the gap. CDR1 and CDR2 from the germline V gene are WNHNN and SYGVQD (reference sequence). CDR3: CASSEGRLARTDLQFF. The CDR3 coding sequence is TGCGCCAGCAGTGAGGGAAGGCTAGCCAGGACGGATTTGCAGTTCTTC.

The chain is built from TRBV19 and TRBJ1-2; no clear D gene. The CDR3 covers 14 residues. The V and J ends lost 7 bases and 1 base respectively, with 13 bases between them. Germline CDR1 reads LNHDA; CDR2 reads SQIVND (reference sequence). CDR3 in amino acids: CASKIMGVNYGYTF. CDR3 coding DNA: TGTGCCAGTAAGATTATGGGAGTTAACTATGGCTACACCTTC. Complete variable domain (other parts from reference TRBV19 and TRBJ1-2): DGGITQSPKYLFRKEGQNVTLSCEQNLNHDAMYWYRQDPGQGLRLIYYSQIVNDFQKGDIAEGYSVSREKKESFPLTVTSAQKNPTAFYLCASKIMGVNYGYTFGSGTRLTVV.

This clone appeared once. The CDR3 loop is CATSRRGGGTDTQYF. The CDR3 nucleotides read TGTGCCACCAGTAGAAGGGGCGGGGGGACAGATACGCAGTATTTT. V gene TRBV15 combines with J gene TRBJ2-3, with 8 bases matching TRBD2. V shed 6 bases, J shed 3 bases, and the junction held 8 bases outside the gene matches. The CDR3 runs 15 residues. From germline, CDR1 is LNHNV and CDR2 YYDKDF (reference sequence).

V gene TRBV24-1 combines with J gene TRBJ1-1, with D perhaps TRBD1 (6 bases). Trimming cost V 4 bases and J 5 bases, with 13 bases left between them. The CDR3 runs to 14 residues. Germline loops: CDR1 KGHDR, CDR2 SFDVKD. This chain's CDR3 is CATSDAGESTEAFF. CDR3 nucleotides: TGTGCCACCAGTGACGCAGGGGAGTCTACTGAAGCTTTCTTT.

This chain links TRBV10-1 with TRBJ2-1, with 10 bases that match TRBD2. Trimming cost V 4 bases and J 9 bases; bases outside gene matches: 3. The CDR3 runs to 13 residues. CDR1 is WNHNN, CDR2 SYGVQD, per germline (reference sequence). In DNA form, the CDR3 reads TGCGCCAGCAGTGGGACTAGCGGTTTTGAGCAGTTCTTC. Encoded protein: CASSGTSGFEQFF.

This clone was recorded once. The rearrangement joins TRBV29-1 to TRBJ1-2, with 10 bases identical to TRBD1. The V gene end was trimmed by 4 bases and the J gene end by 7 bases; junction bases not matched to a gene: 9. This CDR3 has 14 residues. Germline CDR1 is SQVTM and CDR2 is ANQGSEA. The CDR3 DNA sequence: TGCAGCGTTGTTTGGGACAGGGGAAGCTCTGGCTACACCTTC. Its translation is CSVVWDRGSSGYTF.

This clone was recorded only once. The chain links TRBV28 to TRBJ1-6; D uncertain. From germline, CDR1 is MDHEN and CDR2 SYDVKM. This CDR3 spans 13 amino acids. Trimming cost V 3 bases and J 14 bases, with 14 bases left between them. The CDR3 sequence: CASSFSPLFSLHF. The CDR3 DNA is TGTGCCAGCAGTTTTTCGCCCCTATTTTCCCTCCACTTT.

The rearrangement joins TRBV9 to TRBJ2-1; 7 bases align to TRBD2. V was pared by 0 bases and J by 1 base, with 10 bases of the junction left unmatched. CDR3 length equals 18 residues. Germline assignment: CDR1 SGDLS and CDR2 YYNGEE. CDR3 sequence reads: CASSVGGASGQSYNEQFF. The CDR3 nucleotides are TGTGCCAGCAGCGTAGGAGGGGCTAGCGGCCAGTCCTACAATGAGCAGTTCTTC.

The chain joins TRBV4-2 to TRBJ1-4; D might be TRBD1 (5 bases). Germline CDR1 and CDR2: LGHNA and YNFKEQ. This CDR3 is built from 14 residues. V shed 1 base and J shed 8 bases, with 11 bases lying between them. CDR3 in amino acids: CASSQGREGEKLFF. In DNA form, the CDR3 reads TGTGCCAGCAGCCAAGGCCGGGAGGGGGAAAAACTGTTTTTT.

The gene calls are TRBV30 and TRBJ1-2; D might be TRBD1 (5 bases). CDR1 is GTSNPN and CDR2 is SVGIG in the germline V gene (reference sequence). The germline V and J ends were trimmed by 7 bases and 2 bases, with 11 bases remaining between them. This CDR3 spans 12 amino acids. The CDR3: CALSGANYGYTF. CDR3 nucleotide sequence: TGTGCCTTAAGCGGGGCCAACTATGGCTACACCTTC.

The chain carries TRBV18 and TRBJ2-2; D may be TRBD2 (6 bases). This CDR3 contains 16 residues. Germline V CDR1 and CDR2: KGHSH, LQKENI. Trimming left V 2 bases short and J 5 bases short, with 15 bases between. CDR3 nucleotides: TGTGCCAGCTCACCAAAGCTAGGAGGGGATACCGGGGAGCTGTTTTTT. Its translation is CASSPKLGGDTGELFF.

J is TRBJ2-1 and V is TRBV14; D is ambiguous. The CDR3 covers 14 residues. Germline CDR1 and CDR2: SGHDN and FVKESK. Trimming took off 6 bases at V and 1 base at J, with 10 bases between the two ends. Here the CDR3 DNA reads TGTGCCAGCAGTAGTTTTGGTTCCTACAATGAGCAGTTCTTC. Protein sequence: CASSSFGSYNEQFF. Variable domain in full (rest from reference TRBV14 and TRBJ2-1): EAGVTQFPSHSVIEKGQTVTLRCDPISGHDNLYWYRRVMGKEIKFLLHFVKESKQDESGMPNNRFLAERTGGTYSTLKVQPAELEDSGVYFCASSSFGSYNEQFFGPGTRLTVL.

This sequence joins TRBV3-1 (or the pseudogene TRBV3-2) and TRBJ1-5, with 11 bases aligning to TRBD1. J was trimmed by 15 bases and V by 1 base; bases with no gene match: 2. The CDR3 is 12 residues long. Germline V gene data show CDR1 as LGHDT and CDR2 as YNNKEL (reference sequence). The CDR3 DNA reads TGTGCCAGCAGCCAAGGGGACAGGGGGGTGCATTTT. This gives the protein CASSQGDRGVHF.

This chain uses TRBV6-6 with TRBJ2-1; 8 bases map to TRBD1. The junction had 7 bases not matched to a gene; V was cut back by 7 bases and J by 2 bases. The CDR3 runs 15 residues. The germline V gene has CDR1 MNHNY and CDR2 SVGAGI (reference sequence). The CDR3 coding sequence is TGTGCCAGCATTCCCCAGGGGGCCACCTACAATGAGCAGTTCTTC. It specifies CASIPQGATYNEQFF.

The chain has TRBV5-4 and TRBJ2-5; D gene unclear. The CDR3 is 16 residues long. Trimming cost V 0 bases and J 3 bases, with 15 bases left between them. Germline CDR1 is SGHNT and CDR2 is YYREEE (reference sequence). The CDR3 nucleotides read TGTGCCAGCAGCTTGGTGGGTCGACGCGGAGAAGAGACCCAGTACTTC. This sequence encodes CASSLVGRRGEETQYF.

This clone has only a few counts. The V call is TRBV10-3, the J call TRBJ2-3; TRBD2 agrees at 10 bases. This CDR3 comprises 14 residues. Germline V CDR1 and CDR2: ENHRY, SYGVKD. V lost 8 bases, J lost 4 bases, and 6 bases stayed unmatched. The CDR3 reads CAIQPSGGSDTQYF. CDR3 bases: TGTGCCATCCAACCTAGCGGGGGCTCAGATACGCAGTATTTT.